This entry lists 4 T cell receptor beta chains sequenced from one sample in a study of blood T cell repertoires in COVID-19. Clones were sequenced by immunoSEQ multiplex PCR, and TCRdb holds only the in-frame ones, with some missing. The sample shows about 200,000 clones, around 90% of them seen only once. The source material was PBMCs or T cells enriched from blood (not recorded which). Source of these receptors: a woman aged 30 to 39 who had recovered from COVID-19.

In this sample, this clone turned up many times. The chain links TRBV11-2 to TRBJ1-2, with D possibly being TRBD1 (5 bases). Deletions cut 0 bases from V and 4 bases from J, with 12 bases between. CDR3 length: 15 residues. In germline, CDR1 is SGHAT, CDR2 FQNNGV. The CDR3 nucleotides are TGTGCCAGCAGCTTAGATGGACATTTCGGCTATGGCTACACCTTC. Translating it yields CASSLDGHFGYGYTF. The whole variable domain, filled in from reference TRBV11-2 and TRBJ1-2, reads EAGVAQSPRYKIIEKRQSVAFWCNPISGHATLYWYQQILGQGPKLLIQFQNNGVVDDSQLPKDRFSAERLKGVDSTLKIQPAKLEDSAVYLCASSLDGHFGYGYTFGSGTRLTVV.

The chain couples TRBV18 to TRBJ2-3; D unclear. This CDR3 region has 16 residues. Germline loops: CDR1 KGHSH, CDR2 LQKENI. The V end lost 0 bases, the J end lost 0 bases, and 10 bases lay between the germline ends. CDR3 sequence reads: CASSPPNRLSTDTQYF. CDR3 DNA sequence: TGTGCCAGCTCACCACCCAACAGATTGAGCACAGATACGCAGTATTTT. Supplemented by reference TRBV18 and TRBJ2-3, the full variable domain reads NAGVMQNPRHLVRRRGQEARLRCSPMKGHSHVYWYRQLPEEGLKFMVYLQKENIIDESGMPKERFSAEFPKEGPSILRIQQVVRGDSAAYFCASSPPNRLSTDTQYFGPGTRLTVL.

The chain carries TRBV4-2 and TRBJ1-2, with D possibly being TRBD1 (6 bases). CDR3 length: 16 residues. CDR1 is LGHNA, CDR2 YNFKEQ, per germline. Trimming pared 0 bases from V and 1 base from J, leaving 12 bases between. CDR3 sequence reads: CASSQDLDSINYGYTF. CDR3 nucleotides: TGTGCCAGCAGCCAAGATCTGGACAGCATTAACTATGGCTACACCTTC.

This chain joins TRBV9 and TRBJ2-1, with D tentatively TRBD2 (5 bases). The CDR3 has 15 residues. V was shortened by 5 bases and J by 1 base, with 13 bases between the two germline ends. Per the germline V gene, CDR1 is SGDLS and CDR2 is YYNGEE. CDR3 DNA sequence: TGTGCCAGCAGTCGACGGCGAGGGTCCTACAATGAGCAGTTCTTC. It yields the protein CASSRRRGSYNEQFF.